The 14 T cell receptor beta chains given below trace back to one sample, sequenced in a study of blood T cell repertoires in COVID-19. The assay was immunoSEQ multiplex PCR, and TCRdb's table has in-frame clones only and misses some. Of approximately 500,000 clones listed, approximately 87% were seen once; the top ten hold about 2%. The sequenced sample consisted of PBMCs or T cells enriched from blood (not recorded which). These receptors were obtained from a woman aged 40 to 49 who had recovered from COVID-19.

The chain recombines TRBV27 with TRBJ2-3; 11 bases align to TRBD2. Trimming at V came to 10 bases and at J to 1 base, leaving 4 bases not matched to a gene. The CDR3 runs to 14 residues. The germline gives CDR1 MNHEY, CDR2 SMNVEV (reference sequence). CDR3 residues: CATTSGSGTDTQYF. CDR3 coding DNA: TGTGCCACCACTAGCGGGAGCGGCACAGATACGCAGTATTTT.

This clone was recorded at least ten times. The chain uses TRBV7-9 and TRBJ2-7, with no clear D. This CDR3 is built from 14 residues. V lost 2 bases and J lost 2, with 10 bases in between. From germline, CDR1 is SEHNR and CDR2 FQNEAQ (reference sequence). CDR3 sequence (DNA): TGTGCCAGCAGCTTATCCGACGGAGCCTACGAGCAGTACTTC. It encodes CASSLSDGAYEQYF.

The chain has TRBV5-1 and TRBJ1-6, with a weak D call TRBD1 (5 bases). CDR1 and CDR2 (germline): SGHRS, YFSETQ. Trimming pared 2 bases from V and 7 bases from J, leaving 13 bases between. The length of the CDR3 is 15 residues. CDR3 in amino acids: CASSFGGIENSPLHF. DNA of the CDR3: TGCGCCAGCAGCTTCGGGGGGATAGAAAATTCACCCCTCCACTTT.

This clone was observed a single time. The chain is built from TRBV2 and TRBJ1-5, with TRBD1 as a possible D gene (6 bases). This CDR3 region has 16 residues. V was cut by 9 bases and J by 4 bases, with 22 bases left in between. Germline CDR1 SNHLY, CDR2 FYNNEI. The CDR3 DNA reads as TGTGCCAGTACCGTGAGGGTCAGGGGAAGGAATCAGCCCCAGCATTTT. As protein: CASTVRVRGRNQPQHF.

This sequence joins TRBV4-2 and TRBJ1-2, with D tentatively TRBD1 (6 bases). The germline gives CDR1 LGHNA, CDR2 YNFKEQ. There are 16 residues in the CDR3. The ends were cut back, 0 bases at V and 4 bases at J, with 15 bases in the middle. In DNA, the CDR3 is TGTGCCAGCAGCCAAGAGATCCTGGACAGTCGCTATGGCTACACCTTC. Translation: CASSQEILDSRYGYTF.

The chain combines TRBV27 with TRBJ1-1; D not certain. Germline assignment: CDR1 MNHEY and CDR2 SMNVEV (reference sequence). Trimming removed 5 bases from V and 5 bases from J, with 12 bases in between. The CDR3 totals 13 residues. In DNA form, the CDR3 reads TGTGCCAGCAGTCCTCTATCTGTAACTGAAGCTTTCTTT. Translation: CASSPLSVTEAFF.

The chain is built from TRBV18 and TRBJ2-3; 7 bases match TRBD2. The germline CDR1 and CDR2 sequences are KGHSH and LQKENI. The CDR3 is 14 residues long. J was trimmed by 5 bases and V by 7 bases; bases with no gene match: 9. The CDR3: CASFGLVGQDTQYF. CDR3 in DNA: TGTGCCAGCTTTGGACTAGTCGGTCAAGATACGCAGTATTTT.

This clone appeared a single time. The chain combines TRBV7-2 with TRBJ1-4, with D possibly matching TRBD1 (5 bases). This CDR3 is built from 14 residues. V was cut by 2 bases and J by 7 bases, with 11 bases left in between. CDR1 is SGHTA, CDR2 FQGNSA, per germline. CDR3 loop: CASSLQGFGEKLFF. The DNA for the CDR3 is TGTGCCAGCAGCTTACAGGGCTTCGGTGAAAAACTGTTTTTT.

The chain has TRBV21-1 and TRBJ2-1; no check of the table's D call, TRBD2, against the DNA was made. TRBV21-1 is a known pseudogene. The CDR3 totals 16 residues. The CDR3 bases are TGTGCCAGCAGCAAAGGGCGGGGCCAGGCTTTCAATGAGCAGTTCTTC. This encodes CASSKGRGQAFNEQFF.

The chain couples TRBV28 to TRBJ2-5; TRBD1 matches at 7 bases. V lost 6 bases and J lost 5; bases outside the gene matches: 12. There are 15 residues in the CDR3. CDR1 is MDHEN, CDR2 SYDVKM, per germline. DNA for the CDR3: TGTGCCAGCAGCACCGGGACAGATACAATGGAGACCCAGTACTTC. Amino acids: CASSTGTDTMETQYF. Together with reference TRBV28 and TRBJ2-5, the CDR3 gives the full variable domain: DVKVTQSSRYLVKRTGEKVFLECVQDMDHENMFWYRQDPGLGLRLIYFSYDVKMKEKGDIPEGYSVSREKKERFSLILESASTNQTSMYLCASSTGTDTMETQYFGPGTRLLVL.

V is TRBV6-5 and J is TRBJ1-5; TRBD1 matches at 9 bases. This CDR3 comprises 15 residues. Per germline, CDR1 MNHEY and CDR2 SVGAGI. J was trimmed by 4 bases and V by 6 bases; bases with no gene match: 7. CDR3 DNA: TGTGCCAGCAGCCCCATCGGGACAGGGAATCAGCCCCAGCATTTT. It encodes CASSPIGTGNQPQHF.

This rearrangement joins TRBV7-6 to TRBJ2-7; 10 nucleotides line up with TRBD1. The CDR3 spans 17 residues. The V and J ends lost 1 base and 2 bases, in that order; junction bases with no gene match: 8. Germline V gives CDR1 SGHVS, CDR2 FNYEAQ. CDR3 sequence: CASSLEPGQGTPYEQYF. The CDR3 nucleotides read TGTGCCAGCAGCTTAGAACCGGGACAGGGGACTCCCTACGAGCAGTACTTC.

The chain employs TRBV7-2 and TRBJ2-3; TRBD2 matches at 7 bases. Per the germline V gene, CDR1 is SGHTA and CDR2 is FQGNSA. This CDR3 is 13 amino acids long. With 5 bases clipped from V and 5 bases from J, the junction kept 4 bases outside the gene matches. CDR3 nucleotides: TGTGCCAGCAGCGGGAGGGGCGGAGATACGCAGTATTTT. This sequence encodes CASSGRGGDTQYF.

The chain combines TRBV6-2 or TRBV6-3 with TRBJ2-7; tentatively, D is TRBD1 (5 bases). V was pared by 5 bases and J by 0 bases, with 11 bases between. CDR3 length: 14 residues. Germline V gene data show CDR1 as MNHEY and CDR2 as SVGEGT. CDR3 loop: CASSILQDSYEQYF. The CDR3 DNA reads TGTGCCAGCAGTATCCTACAGGACTCCTACGAGCAGTACTTC.